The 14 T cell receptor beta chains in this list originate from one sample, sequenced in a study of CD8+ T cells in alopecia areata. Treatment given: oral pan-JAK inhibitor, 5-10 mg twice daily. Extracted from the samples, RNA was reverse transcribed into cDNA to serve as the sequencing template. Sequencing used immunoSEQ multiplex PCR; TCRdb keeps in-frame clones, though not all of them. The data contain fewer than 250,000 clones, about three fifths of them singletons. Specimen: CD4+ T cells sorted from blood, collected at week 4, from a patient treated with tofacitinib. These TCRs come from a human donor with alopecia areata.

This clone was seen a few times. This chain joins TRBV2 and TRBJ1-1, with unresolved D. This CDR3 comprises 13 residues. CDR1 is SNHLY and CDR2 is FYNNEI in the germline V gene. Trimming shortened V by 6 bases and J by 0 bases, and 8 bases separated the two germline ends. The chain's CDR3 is CASSKQLNTEAFF. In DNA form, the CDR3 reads TGTGCCAGCAGCAAACAGCTGAACACTGAAGCTTTCTTT.

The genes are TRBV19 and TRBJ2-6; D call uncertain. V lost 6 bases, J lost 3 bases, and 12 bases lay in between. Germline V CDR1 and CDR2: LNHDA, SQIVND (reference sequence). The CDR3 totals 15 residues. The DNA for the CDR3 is TGTGCCAGTAGGGCAGATAGAGGTGGGGCCAACGTCCTGACTTTC. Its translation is CASRADRGGANVLTF.

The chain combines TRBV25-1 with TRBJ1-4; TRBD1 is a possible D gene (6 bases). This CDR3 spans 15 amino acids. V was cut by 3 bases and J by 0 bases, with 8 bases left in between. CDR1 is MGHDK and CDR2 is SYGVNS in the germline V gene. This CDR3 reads CASSDSGATNEKLFF. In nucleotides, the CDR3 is TGTGCCAGCAGTGATTCAGGGGCAACTAATGAAAAACTGTTTTTT.

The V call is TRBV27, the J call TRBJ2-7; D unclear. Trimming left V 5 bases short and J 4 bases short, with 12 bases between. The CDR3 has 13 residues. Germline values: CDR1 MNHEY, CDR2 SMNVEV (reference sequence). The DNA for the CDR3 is TGTGCCAGCAGTATTACGAGAAAGTACGAGCAGTACTTC. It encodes CASSITRKYEQYF.

CDR3 nucleotides: TGTGCCTGGAGAGAACCACGGGAGACCCAGTACTTC. The encoded protein is CAWREPRETQYF. The chain links TRBV30 to TRBJ2-5; D is undetermined. V dropped 3 bases and J dropped 5 bases, with 10 bases sitting between them. The CDR3 is 12 residues long. Germline CDR1 reads GTSNPN; CDR2 reads SVGIG (reference sequence).

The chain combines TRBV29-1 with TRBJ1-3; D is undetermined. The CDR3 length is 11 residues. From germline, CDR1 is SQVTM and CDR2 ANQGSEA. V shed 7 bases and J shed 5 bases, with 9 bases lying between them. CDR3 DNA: TGCAGCGCCGGGCCGAGAAACACCATATATTTT. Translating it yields CSAGPRNTIYF.

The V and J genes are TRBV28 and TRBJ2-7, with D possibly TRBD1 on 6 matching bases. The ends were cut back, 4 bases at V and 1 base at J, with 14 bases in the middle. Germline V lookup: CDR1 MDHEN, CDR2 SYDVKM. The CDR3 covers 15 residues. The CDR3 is CASSSPGQGSYEQYF. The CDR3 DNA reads TGTGCCAGCAGTTCCCCGGGACAAGGTTCCTACGAGCAGTACTTC.

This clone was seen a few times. The CDR3 is CAWNTQASNTEAFF. CDR3 nucleotide sequence: TGTGCCTGGAACACTCAGGCGTCGAACACTGAAGCTTTCTTT. The V gene is TRBV30, the J gene TRBJ1-1; D not resolved. V lost 4 bases to trimming and J lost 1 base, with 13 bases between them. This CDR3 has 14 residues. Germline lookup yields CDR1 GTSNPN and CDR2 SVGIG (reference sequence).

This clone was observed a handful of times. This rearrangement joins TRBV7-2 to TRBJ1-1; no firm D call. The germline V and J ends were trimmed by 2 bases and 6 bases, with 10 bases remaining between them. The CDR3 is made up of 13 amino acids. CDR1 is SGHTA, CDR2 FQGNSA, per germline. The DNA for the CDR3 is TGTGCCAGCAGCTTACAAAGGGAGGCTGAAGCTTTCTTT. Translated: CASSLQREAEAFF.

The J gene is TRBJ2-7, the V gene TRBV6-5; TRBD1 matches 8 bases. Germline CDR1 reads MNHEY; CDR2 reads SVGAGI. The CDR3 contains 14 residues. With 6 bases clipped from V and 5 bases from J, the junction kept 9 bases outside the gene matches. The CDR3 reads CASSLDRGTDEQYF. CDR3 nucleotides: TGTGCCAGCAGCCTTGACAGGGGTACGGACGAGCAGTACTTC.

The DNA of the CDR3 is TGTGCCAGCAGCTTAAAAGGCAGGGGGCCATCCTTTAACGAGCAGTACTTC. It encodes CASSLKGRGPSFNEQYF. J is TRBJ2-7 and V is TRBV7-2, with TRBD1 matching 8 bases. The germline V gene encodes CDR1 SGHTA and CDR2 FQGNSA. There are 17 residues in the CDR3. V gave up 2 bases and J gave up 5 bases; unmatched junction bases: 14.

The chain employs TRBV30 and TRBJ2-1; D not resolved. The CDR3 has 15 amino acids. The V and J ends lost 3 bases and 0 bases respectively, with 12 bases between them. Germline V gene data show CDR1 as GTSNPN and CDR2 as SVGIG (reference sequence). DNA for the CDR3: TGTGCCTGGAGGGCTCCAACGAGCTCCTACAATGAGCAGTTCTTC. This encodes CAWRAPTSSYNEQFF.

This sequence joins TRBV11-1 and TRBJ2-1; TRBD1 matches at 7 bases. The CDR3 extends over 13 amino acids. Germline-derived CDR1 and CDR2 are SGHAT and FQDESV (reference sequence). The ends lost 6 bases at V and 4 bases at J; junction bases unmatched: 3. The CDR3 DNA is TGTGCCAGCAGTCAGGACAGGTACAATGAGCAGTTCTTC. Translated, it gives CASSQDRYNEQFF.

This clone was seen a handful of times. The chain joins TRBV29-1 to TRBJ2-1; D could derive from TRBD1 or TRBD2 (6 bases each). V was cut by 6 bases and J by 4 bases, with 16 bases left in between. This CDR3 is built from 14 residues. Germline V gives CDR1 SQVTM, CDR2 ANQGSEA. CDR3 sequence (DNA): TGCAGCGTAACGGTGGGGGGCCGGTACAATGAGCAGTTCTTC. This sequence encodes CSVTVGGRYNEQFF.